This T cell receptor beta chain was documented in a study of OX40 agonist ivuxolimab in advanced cancers. Study details: The dose-escalation group included hepatocellular carcinoma, melanoma, renal cell carcinoma and head and neck cancer.

Findings and limits, study-wide: Both CD4+ and CD8+ T cell populations in blood had undergone clonal expansion by week 6 at 0.1 to 3.0 mg/kg. Expanded clones tended on average to be more numerous among CD8+ T cells than CD4+. Among the least clonally expanded were partial responders at 0.1-3.0 mg/kg.

The table came from immunoSEQ multiplex PCR; TCRdb's copy has only in-frame clones and leaves some out. The sample records roughly 60,000 clones, around 93% being singletons. CDR3 length equals 18 residues. CDR1 and CDR2 (germline): SEHNR, FQNEAQ (reference sequence). Trimming removed 5 bases from V and 0 bases from J, with 22 bases in between. Turning to this clone: Its antigen is as yet unknown.

This TCR derives from an adult with an advanced solid tumor such as melanoma, head and neck, liver or kidney cancer. The chain links TRBV7-9 to TRBJ1-1; unclear D gene. The material sequenced was CD4+ or CD8+ T cells sorted from blood, taken in a trial of the OX40 agonist ivuxolimab. The CDR3 DNA follows: TGTGCCAGCAGCCCAGGTTGGTCGAGAGGGCTCTTGAACACTGAAGCTTTCTTT. Translation: CASSPGWSRGLLNTEAFF. The full variable domain, with the rest looked up from reference TRBV7-9 and TRBJ1-1, is DTGVSQNPRHKITKRGQNVTFRCDPISEHNRLYWYRQTLGQGPEFLTYFQNEAQLEKSRLLSDRFSAERPKGSFSTLEIQRTEQGDSAMYLCASSPGWSRGLLNTEAFFGQGTRLTVV.